The 10 T cell receptor beta chains in this list originate from one sample, sequenced in a study of radiotherapy plus CTLA-4 blockade in lung cancer (dated by TCRdb to 2016 to 2018). The library relied on the immunoSEQ multiplex PCR assay. TCRdb took this table from immuneACCESS and kept in-frame rearrangements with V and J called. Such tables lack part of the clones; where checked against another copy, unresolved V genes explain under half of the gap, and the rest is unexplained. The sample has around 110,000 clones on record, approximately 81% of them singletons. 2.4% of the sample lies in the top ten. Sequencing was performed on peripheral blood, taken from a patient treated with radiotherapy plus ipilimumab. All receptors come from a human donor with non-small cell lung cancer that progressed on radiotherapy plus ipilimumab. Some clones in this sample may be carry-over from other donors' samples.

The chain carries TRBV13 and TRBJ2-5, with D perhaps TRBD2 (7 bases). The germline gives CDR1 PRHDT, CDR2 FYEKMQ (reference sequence). V dropped 5 bases and J dropped 2 bases, with 21 bases sitting between them. The CDR3 has 17 amino acids. Written as DNA, the CDR3 is TGTGCCAGCAGCGCCCTTCAGGGGCGGGGGACTCAAGAGACCCAGTACTTC. The encoded protein is CASSALQGRGTQETQYF.

The chain has TRBV5-1 and TRBJ1-1, with 7 bases matching TRBD1. Germline loops: CDR1 SGHRS, CDR2 YFSETQ. The CDR3 length is 16 residues. J lost 0 bases, V lost 3 bases, and 8 bases had no gene match. The CDR3 coding sequence is TGCGCCAGCAGCTCGACAGGGAATTCAGTGAACACTGAAGCTTTCTTT. Protein: CASSSTGNSVNTEAFF.

In DNA form, the CDR3 reads TGTGCCAGCAGCTTTCCAACAGGGGGATACTCCTACGAGCAGTACTTC. Amino acids: CASSFPTGGYSYEQYF. V and J are TRBV6-6 and TRBJ2-7; 8 bases line up with TRBD1. With 6 bases clipped from V and 0 bases from J, the junction kept 10 bases outside the gene matches. The length of the CDR3 is 16 residues. Germline CDR1 reads MNHNY; CDR2 reads SVGAGI (reference sequence).

V and J are TRBV5-1 and TRBJ1-2; possibly TRBD1 for D (6 bases). The germline gives CDR1 SGHRS, CDR2 YFSETQ. Trimming shortened V by 0 bases and J by 0 bases, and 9 bases separated the two germline ends. The CDR3 spans 15 residues. CDR3 sequence reads: CASSLGQDTNYGYTF. CDR3 bases: TGCGCCAGCAGCTTGGGACAGGACACTAACTATGGCTACACCTTC.

J is TRBJ1-2 and V is TRBV7-2; 10 bases align to TRBD1. Trimming cost V 5 bases and J 7 bases; bases outside gene matches: 13. This CDR3 spans 16 amino acids. Germline V gives CDR1 SGHTA, CDR2 FQGNSA. The CDR3 region is CASSPRLPRTGGGYTF. The CDR3 nucleotides are TGTGCCAGCAGCCCCCGGCTCCCGAGGACAGGGGGTGGCTACACCTTC.

The chain couples TRBV10-2 to TRBJ2-5; 7 bases map to TRBD2. The V and J ends lost 4 bases and 0 bases, in that order; junction bases with no gene match: 8. The CDR3 is 16 residues long. CDR1 and CDR2 from the germline V gene are WSHSY and SAAADI. Written as DNA, the CDR3 is TGCGCCAGCAGTGGTATCTACGGGGGGAACCAAGAGACCCAGTACTTC. This codes for CASSGIYGGNQETQYF.

This rearrangement joins TRBV2 to TRBJ2-1; possible D gene TRBD2, 5 bases. The CDR3 covers 11 residues. The V gene's germline CDR1 is SNHLY and CDR2 FYNNEI. Trimming cost V 5 bases and J 9 bases, with 8 bases left between them. The CDR3 DNA reads TGTGCCAGCAGTACTAGAACTGAGCAGTTCTTC. Translation gives CASSTRTEQFF.

V usage is TRBV19 and J usage is TRBJ1-1, with a tentative D call TRBD1 (6 bases). CDR3 length equals 16 residues. V was trimmed by 5 bases and J by 1 base, leaving 17 bases between them. The V gene's germline CDR1 is LNHDA and CDR2 SQIVND (reference sequence). The CDR3 reads CASSFLVGHRNTEAFF. CDR3 bases: TGTGCCAGTAGTTTCCTCGTGGGACACAGGAACACTGAAGCTTTCTTT.

V and J are TRBV14 and TRBJ2-3; TRBD1 is a possible D gene (5 bases). CDR1 and CDR2 (germline): SGHDN, FVKESK. The ends were cut back, 1 base at V and 2 bases at J, with 13 bases in the middle. The length of the CDR3 is 16 residues. The CDR3 DNA follows: TGTGCCAGCAGCCAAGGGTGGCAGGGTGCCACAGATACGCAGTATTTT. Its translation: CASSQGWQGATDTQYF.

This clone was detected once. The V gene is TRBV18, the J gene TRBJ2-2; possibly TRBD1 for D (6 bases). The V end lost 2 bases, the J end lost 5 bases, and 15 bases lay between the germline ends. Germline V gene lookup returns CDR1 KGHSH and CDR2 LQKENI. The CDR3 consists of 16 residues. The DNA for the CDR3 is TGTGCCAGCTCACCAAAGACAGGCCTCGGGACCGGGGAGCTGTTTTTT. Translating gives CASSPKTGLGTGELFF.